The rows below give T cell receptor beta chains drawn from one sample of a study of T cells after yellow fever vaccination. TCRdb reanalysed the 5' RACE reads using MiXCR and keeps one entry per CDR3 protein. The sample includes under 25,000 distinct CDR3 sequences, roughly 5.6% of them seen just once. Specimen: PBMCs, either bulk or a sorted T-cell subset (CD4+, CD8+, memory, or dextramer-sorted; not recorded which), collected about 49 days after the first yellow fever vaccination. The receptors originated from a man aged 18 to 30 who received the YFV17D yellow fever vaccine. CDR3s include the opening cysteine and the closing phenylalanine or tryptophan. Fields, in order: J gene, V gene, CDR3 protein.

j_gene: TRBJ2-3
v_gene: TRBV7-9
CDR3aa: CASSSDRMADTQYF

j_gene: TRBJ2-1
v_gene: TRBV6-4
CDR3aa: CASSPGLVGEQFF

j_gene: TRBJ1-2
v_gene: TRBV10-3
CDR3aa: CAISESEGGYGYTF

j_gene: TRBJ2-7
v_gene: TRBV3-1
CDR3aa: CASSLPGGDRGYEQYF

j_gene: TRBJ2-1
v_gene: TRBV11-3
CDR3aa: CASSLQGENNEQFF

j_gene: TRBJ2-7
v_gene: TRBV5-1
CDR3aa: CASRASFTEQYF

j_gene: TRBJ2-5
v_gene: TRBV5-6
CDR3aa: CASSPGSYFSETQYF

j_gene: TRBJ1-1
v_gene: TRBV20-1
CDR3aa: CSARFGSGPTEAFF

j_gene: TRBJ2-5
v_gene: TRBV18
CDR3aa: CASSPLGDQETQYF

j_gene: TRBJ2-1
v_gene: TRBV5-5
CDR3aa: CASSWGGQGAIYEQFF

j_gene: TRBJ2-3
v_gene: TRBV5-1
CDR3aa: CASHAGTDTQYF

j_gene: TRBJ2-1
v_gene: TRBV10-3
CDR3aa: CAITYSDIYNEQFF

j_gene: TRBJ2-1
v_gene: TRBV12-3/TRBV12-4
CDR3aa: CASDLPGGTSADEQFF

j_gene: TRBJ2-3
v_gene: TRBV7-9
CDR3aa: CASSLGDRGIRDTQYF

j_gene: TRBJ2-4
v_gene: TRBV12-5
CDR3aa: CASGTTQGVAKNIQYF

j_gene: TRBJ1-6
v_gene: TRBV12-3/TRBV12-4
CDR3aa: CASSSGVSPLHF

j_gene: TRBJ2-3
v_gene: TRBV19
CDR3aa: CATESGRTLPDTQYF

j_gene: TRBJ2-3
v_gene: TRBV5-1
CDR3aa: CASSLTGDGTDTQYF

j_gene: TRBJ2-3
v_gene: TRBV2
CDR3aa: CARRDRATDTQYF

j_gene: TRBJ1-6
v_gene: TRBV7-2
CDR3aa: CASSLVGYSPLHF

j_gene: TRBJ2-7
v_gene: TRBV12-3/TRBV12-4
CDR3aa: CASRQPGLGEQYF

j_gene: TRBJ2-2
v_gene: TRBV3-1
CDR3aa: CASSRGSGTGELFF

j_gene: TRBJ1-2
v_gene: TRBV4-1
CDR3aa: CASSQKWGDGYTF

j_gene: TRBJ2-2
v_gene: TRBV7-2
CDR3aa: CASSLKGANTGELFF

j_gene: TRBJ2-2
v_gene: TRBV12-3/TRBV12-4
CDR3aa: CASGDPGHRNTGELFF

j_gene: TRBJ2-1
v_gene: TRBV4-3
CDR3aa: CASSPPWGGTVSYNEQFF

j_gene: TRBJ2-3
v_gene: TRBV7-2
CDR3aa: CASSYQTGVDTQYF

j_gene: TRBJ2-3
v_gene: TRBV4-3
CDR3aa: CASSLGGRNKADTQYF

j_gene: TRBJ2-1
v_gene: TRBV6-1
CDR3aa: CASSGGQRNEQFF

j_gene: TRBJ2-4
v_gene: TRBV7-2
CDR3aa: CASSPDRGKNIQYF

j_gene: TRBJ2-2
v_gene: TRBV27
CDR3aa: CASSFRQGTGELFF

j_gene: TRBJ1-2
v_gene: TRBV5-1
CDR3aa: CASSFGGSGYGYTF

j_gene: TRBJ2-2
v_gene: TRBV5-1
CDR3aa: CASSPGLAGNTGELFF

j_gene: TRBJ2-3
v_gene: TRBV7-3
CDR3aa: CASSPSGGSTDTQYF

j_gene: TRBJ2-3
v_gene: TRBV5-1
CDR3aa: CATSPLCVTGTDTQYF

j_gene: TRBJ2-1
v_gene: TRBV6-2/TRBV6-3
CDR3aa: CASSYTRGTGVVGYRYNEQFF

j_gene: TRBJ1-3
v_gene: TRBV2
CDR3aa: CTCSLSQGGLSGNTIYF

j_gene: TRBJ2-5
v_gene: TRBV12-3/TRBV12-4
CDR3aa: CASSPQGARETQYF

j_gene: TRBJ2-1
v_gene: TRBV12-3/TRBV12-4
CDR3aa: CAIPGTTYNEQFF

j_gene: TRBJ1-2
v_gene: TRBV20-1
CDR3aa: CSAREPGGDYGYTF

j_gene: TRBJ2-1
v_gene: TRBV7-2
CDR3aa: CASSLAGTLLLYEQFF

j_gene: TRBJ2-2
v_gene: TRBV5-4
CDR3aa: CASTTTSGGTGELFF

j_gene: TRBJ2-1
v_gene: TRBV14
CDR3aa: CASSYITGGRYNNEQFF

j_gene: TRBJ1-2
v_gene: TRBV20-1
CDR3aa: CSARGTWEGYTF

j_gene: TRBJ2-7
v_gene: TRBV4-3
CDR3aa: CASSLRQGYEQYF

j_gene: TRBJ1-4
v_gene: TRBV12-3/TRBV12-4
CDR3aa: CASSLWAGPTKLFF